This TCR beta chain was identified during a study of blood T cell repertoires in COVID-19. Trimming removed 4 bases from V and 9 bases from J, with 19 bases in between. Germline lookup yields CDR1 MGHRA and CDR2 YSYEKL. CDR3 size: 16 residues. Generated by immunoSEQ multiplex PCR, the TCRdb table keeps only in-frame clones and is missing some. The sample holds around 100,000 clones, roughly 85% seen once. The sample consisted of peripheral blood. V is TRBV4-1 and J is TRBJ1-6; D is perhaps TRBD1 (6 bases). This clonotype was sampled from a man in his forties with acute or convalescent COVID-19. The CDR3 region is CASSRNRESGGSPLHF. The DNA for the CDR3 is TGCGCCAGCAGCCGGAACAGGGAATCGGGTGGTTCACCCCTCCACTTT.